These T cell receptor beta chains were read from a single sample in a study of Graves' ophthalmopathy and Graves' hyperthyroidism. TCRdb analysed the multiplex PCR reads with MiXCR anew, one entry per CDR3 protein. The data contain about 620,000 distinct CDR3 sequences, 22% of them singletons. The sample was peripheral blood. The receptors originated from a woman between 18 and 30 years old with stable Graves' hyperthyroidism. Some clones in this sample may be carry-over from other donors' samples. CDR3s include the opening cysteine and the closing phenylalanine or tryptophan. D genes are given only for firm matches. A clone size is listed for some rows: how often the clone was seen (once, few, many), or a class if it is expanded.

TRBJ2-2 | many | TRBV27 | NA | TGTGCCAGCACCCTAAGAAGGTCCGGGGAGCTGTTTTTT | CASTLRRSGELFF
TRBJ2-7 | few | TRBV15 | NA | TGTGCCACCAGCAGAGGTTCGGGTCCTTCGTACGAGCAGTACTTC | CATSRGSGPSYEQYF
TRBJ1-1 | many | TRBV5-1 | NA | TGCGCCAGCAGCTTGGTATGGTGGTTCGGGGCGTTGAACACTGAAGCTTTCTTT | CASSLVWWFGALNTEAFF
TRBJ1-2 | NA | TRBV6-1 | NA | TGTGCCAGCGGGGCTCAAGCCGGACATCATGGCTACACCTTC | CASGAQAGHHGYTF
TRBJ1-5 | NA | TRBV6-1 | TRBD1 | TGTGCCAGCAGGGAGGACAGGGCAATAAGTCAGCCCCAGCATTTT | CASREDRAISQPQHF
TRBJ1-5 | NA | TRBV11-1 | NA | TGTGCCAGCAGCTTAGCGGGGTTAAATAGCAATCAGCCCCAGCATTTT | CASSLAGLNSNQPQHF
TRBJ1-5 | many | TRBV29-1 | NA | TGCAGCGCTGGGAATAGCAATCAGCCCCAGCATTTT | CSAGNSNQPQHF
TRBJ1-5 | many | TRBV9 | NA | TGTGCCAGCAGCGTAGACCCCCGAGTTGGTCAGCCCCAGCATTTT | CASSVDPRVGQPQHF
TRBJ2-5 | NA | TRBV12-3/TRBV12-4 | TRBD1 | TGTGCCAGCAGTTTTGAAGGACAGGGCCAAGAGACCCAGTACTTC | CASSFEGQGQETQYF
TRBJ1-1 | many | TRBV6-1 | TRBD1 | TGTGCCAGCAGTGAGTTCGGGACAGTGAACACTGAAGCTTTCTTT | CASSEFGTVNTEAFF
TRBJ2-7 | once | TRBV3-1 | NA | TGTGCCAGCCTCGGGCAGGGGAATATCGGCGAGCAGTACTTC | CASLGQGNIGEQYF
TRBJ1-2 | NA | TRBV12-3/TRBV12-4 | TRBD1 | TGTGCCAGCAGTTTTGGGACAGGGGAATATGGCTACACCTTC | CASSFGTGEYGYTF
TRBJ1-2 | many | TRBV10-3 | NA | TGTGCCATCAGTGAGTCTAGGGCAACAGGCGGATACTATGGCTACACCTTC | CAISESRATGGYYGYTF
TRBJ2-7 | many | TRBV11-2 | NA | TGTGCCAGCAGACCTCCGGGACTTTGGGGGTACGAGCAGTACTTC | CASRPPGLWGYEQYF
TRBJ1-1 | few | TRBV6-5 | TRBD1 | TGTGCCAGCAGTTTAGGGACAGGGGCACAAGCTTTCTTT | CASSLGTGAQAFF
TRBJ1-1 | many | TRBV5-1 | NA | TGCGCCAGCAGCTTGGAGACAGGAGTGAACACTGAAGCTTTCTTT | CASSLETGVNTEAFF
TRBJ1-6 | few | TRBV12-3/TRBV12-4 | NA | TGTGCCAGCAGTTTGTGGCAGTCACCCCTCCACTTT | CASSLWQSPLHF
TRBJ1-1 | many | TRBV12-3/TRBV12-4 | TRBD1 | TGTGCCAGCAGTTATCCGGGGCAGGGGGCAGTAGCTTTCTTT | CASSYPGQGAVAFF
TRBJ1-1 | many | TRBV7-2 | NA | TGTGCCAGCAGCCTAAACTTAGCCTCTGAAGCTTTCTTT | CASSLNLASEAFF
TRBJ1-2 | many | TRBV5-1 | TRBD1 | TGCGCCAGCAGCTTGGAGGGAGGGGGCCAAGGCTACACCTTC | CASSLEGGGQGYTF
TRBJ2-6 | many | TRBV12-3/TRBV12-4 | TRBD2 | TGTGCCAGCAGTTTTAGGTCGACTAGCGGGAGCAAATCTGGGGCCAACGTCCTGACTTTC | CASSFRSTSGSKSGANVLTF
TRBJ1-1 | few | TRBV20-1 | TRBD1 | TGCAGTGCTAGATCGACAGGGGGCTTAAACACTGAAGCTTTCTTT | CSARSTGGLNTEAFF
TRBJ1-1 | NA | TRBV5-1 | TRBD1 | TGCGCCAGCCTTCCGGGACAGGGGAACGGTGAAGCTTTCTTT | CASLPGQGNGEAFF
TRBJ2-7 | NA | TRBV6-2/TRBV6-3 | NA | TGTGCCAGCAGTTACTCGGAAAGGGTTCGCGAGCAGTACTTC | CASSYSERVREQYF
TRBJ1-5 | many | TRBV7-2 | NA | TGTGCCAGCAGCCCAACTTCCGGGACAAGCAATCAGCCCCAGCATTTT | CASSPTSGTSNQPQHF
TRBJ1-1 | many | TRBV7-6 | NA | TGTGCCAGCAGCCCTGTAAGTCACGGGGTGATGAACACTGAAGCTTTCTTT | CASSPVSHGVMNTEAFF
TRBJ2-7 | many | TRBV6-5 | TRBD1 | TGTGCCAGCAGTTGGGACAGGGGGTACGAGCAGTACTTC | CASSWDRGYEQYF
TRBJ2-5 | NA | TRBV7-8 | NA | TGTGCCAGCAGCCGTGGTGGTGGCGTTCAAGAGACCCAGTACTTC | CASSRGGGVQETQYF
TRBJ1-2 | many | TRBV20-1 | NA | TGCAGTGCTCTCCTAGAAGGATCGGGGGGCTACACCTTC | CSALLEGSGGYTF
TRBJ2-7 | many | TRBV10-2 | NA | TGCGCCAGCAGTGAGCTGGGTCCGTACGAGCAGTACTTC | CASSELGPYEQYF
TRBJ2-7 | many | TRBV2 | NA | TGTGCCAGTCGGAACGGGGTCGAATACGAGCAGTACTTC | CASRNGVEYEQYF
TRBJ2-2 | many | TRBV7-2 | NA | TGTGCCAGCAGCTTGAACAGACAAAACGGGGAGCTGTTTTTT | CASSLNRQNGELFF
TRBJ1-3 | many | TRBV6-5 | NA | TGTGCCAGCAGTTACTATCCGATGAGCTCTGGAAACACCATATATTTT | CASSYYPMSSGNTIYF
TRBJ1-1 | many | TRBV12-3/TRBV12-4 | NA | TGTGCCAGCACCCTGAGGGGGGGGGGCACTGAAGCTTTCTTT | CASTLRGGGTEAFF
TRBJ2-7 | NA | TRBV30 | NA | TGTGCCTGGAGCTCCGGGACTGATAGCTCCTACGAGCAGTACTTC | CAWSSGTDSSYEQYF
TRBJ1-2 | many | TRBV29-1 | NA | TGCAGCGACCTCCCGACAGACCCCCTGACCTATGGCTACACCTTC | CSDLPTDPLTYGYTF
TRBJ1-2 | many | TRBV28 | NA | TGTGCCAGCAGTTTAACGCTAGGGGCGGCAGGGGGCTACACCTTC | CASSLTLGAAGGYTF
TRBJ2-7 | NA | TRBV6-1 | NA | TGTGCCAGCAGGGAGCGGGCCTTCTCCTACGAGCAGTACTTC | CASRERAFSYEQYF
TRBJ1-2 | NA | TRBV30 | TRBD1 | TGTGCCTGGCTATCCCTGGTCGCAGGGGGCTATGACTATGGCTACACCTTC | CAWLSLVAGGYDYGYTF
TRBJ1-1 | many | TRBV12-3/TRBV12-4 | NA | TGTGCCAGCAGCTACGTCAAGCTGGGTTACACTGAAGCTTTCTTT | CASSYVKLGYTEAFF
TRBJ2-7 | many | TRBV19 | NA | TGTGCCAGTAGTATCCTAGGGAGCTCCTACGAGCAGTACTTC | CASSILGSSYEQYF
TRBJ1-3 | many | TRBV12-3/TRBV12-4 | TRBD1 | TGTGCCAGCAGCCCCACAGGGGGCTCTGGAAACACCATATATTTT | CASSPTGGSGNTIYF
TRBJ1-5 | many | TRBV11-3 | NA | TGTGCCAGCAGCCCTATTTGGACACAGAATCAGCCCCAGCATTTT | CASSPIWTQNQPQHF
TRBJ1-6 | NA | TRBV12-3/TRBV12-4 | TRBD1 | TGTGCCAGCAGTCGAAGGATACCTGGGTGGACAGGGAGCTCCTATAATTCACCCCTCCACTTT | CASSRRIPGWTGSSYNSPLHF
TRBJ1-5 | many | TRBV12-3/TRBV12-4 | NA | TGTGCCAGCAGTTTAGATGAGGGAGCCCGCAATCAGCCCCAGCATTTT | CASSLDEGARNQPQHF
TRBJ2-1 | many | TRBV9 | NA | TGTGCCAGCAGCGCCGAGCAGACAGTTCTCGGAACCTACAATGAGCAGTTCTTC | CASSAEQTVLGTYNEQFF
TRBJ1-5 | few | TRBV30 | NA | TGTGCCTGGAGTGTACGGCGAGGAACTACCCAGCATTTT | CAWSVRRGTTQHF
TRBJ1-5 | many | TRBV7-3 | TRBD1 | TGTGCCAGCAGCTTAAGAGAGGGGGCAAGAAGCAATCAGCCCCAGCATTTT | CASSLREGARSNQPQHF
TRBJ1-5 | NA | TRBV12-3/TRBV12-4 | NA | TGTGCCAGCAGTTTAGGGACACATCATAGCAATCAGCCCCAGCATTTT | CASSLGTHHSNQPQHF
TRBJ1-3 | many | TRBV12-3/TRBV12-4 | NA | TGTGCCAGCACCCTCGACCCGGGAAACACCATATATTTT | CASTLDPGNTIYF
TRBJ1-5 | NA | TRBV9 | NA | TGTGCCAGCAGCCCCACGGGGGAAAATCAGCCCCAGCATTTT | CASSPTGENQPQHF
TRBJ1-5 | many | TRBV20-1 | NA | TGCAGTGCTCGCACCAGAGGACAGCCCCAGCATTTT | CSARTRGQPQHF
TRBJ2-7 | many | TRBV2 | TRBD1 | TGTGCCAGCGCCGGGACAGAACACTACGAGCAGTACTTC | CASAGTEHYEQYF
TRBJ2-7 | many | TRBV12-3/TRBV12-4 | NA | TGTGCCAGCAGTTTATTTTTCCGAACCGGAGGGGAGCAGTACTTC | CASSLFFRTGGEQYF
TRBJ1-1 | many | TRBV6-1 | NA | TGTGCCAGCATAGAGACAGCGGCAGATAAAGCTTTCTTT | CASIETAADKAFF